This T cell receptor (beta chain) is drawn from a study of cytomegalovirus exposure and HLA in healthy donors. Germline V gene sequence: CDR1 MDHEN, CDR2 SYDVKM. Trimming pared 3 bases from V and 3 bases from J, leaving 18 bases between. The CDR3 has 17 amino acids. Study findings and constraints: In most subjects, TCR beta sequences reportedly gave accurate predictions of HLA-A and HLA-B alleles. Three CMV-associated chains proved CMV antigen-specific in vitro.

This PCR relied on a set of 60 Vbeta primers and 13 Jbeta primers. Measured with immunoSEQ multiplex PCR; TCRdb has only the in-frame clones, and not every one. The repertoire holds about 160,000 clones, with around 60% as singletons. In regard to this clone: The antigen is not known.

Sample: PBMCs. This clonotype was sampled from a woman aged 55-70 years in good health and CMV-seropositive. The chain has TRBV28 and TRBJ1-5, with TRBD1 as a possible D gene (6 bases). This CDR3 reads CASSFGGAQGDNQPQHF. The CDR3 bases are TGTGCCAGCAGTTTCGGGGGGGCGCAAGGGGACAATCAGCCCCAGCATTTT. Full variable domain (rest looked up from reference TRBV28 and TRBJ1-5): DVKVTQSSRYLVKRTGEKVFLECVQDMDHENMFWYRQDPGLGLRLIYFSYDVKMKEKGDIPEGYSVSREKKERFSLILESASTNQTSMYLCASSFGGAQGDNQPQHFGDGTRLSIL.